These 27 T cell receptor beta chains were all obtained from the same sample, sequenced in a study of beta chain features in type 1 diabetes. The entirety of the isolated RNA underwent reverse transcription, so expressed TCRB transcripts were sequenced. Assay used: immunoSEQ multiplex PCR; TCRdb lists only in-frame clones, some missing. The repertoire holds about 160,000 clones, with roughly 10% as singletons. Antigen specificity for these receptors is unknown. General study findings and limits: All four CD4+ subsets from Type 1 diabetes patients carried moderately but significantly shorter TCRB CDR3s.

The sequencing sample was made of central memory CD4+ T cells from blood. All receptors derive from a woman under 40 with type 1 diabetes.

This clone was recorded a few times. The CDR3 nucleotides are TGTGCCAGCAGCTTGTTGGGGACAGTAGAGACCCAGTACTTC. Translated, it gives CASSLLGTVETQYF. The chain combines TRBV5-4 with TRBJ2-5; 7 nucleotides agree with TRBD1. CDR1 is SGHNT and CDR2 is YYREEE in the germline V gene (reference sequence). This CDR3 has 14 amino acids. The junction had 4 bases not matched to a gene; V was cut back by 1 base and J by 4 bases.

The chain employs TRBV7-3 and TRBJ1-1, with a possible D match to TRBD1 (5 bases). The V end was cut by 2 bases, the J end by 0 bases, with 19 bases between. This CDR3 comprises 18 residues. Germline CDR1 SGHTA, CDR2 FQGTGA. The CDR3 spells CASSLVAGLGGMNTEAFF. For the CDR3, the DNA is TGTGCCAGCAGCTTAGTGGCAGGGTTGGGGGGGATGAACACTGAAGCTTTCTTT.

This clone has only a few counts. The chain is built from TRBV11-1 and TRBJ2-1; 10 bases are a match to TRBD2. The junction had 3 bases not matched to a gene; V was cut back by 5 bases and J by 2 bases. CDR1 SGHAT and CDR2 FQDESV come from the germline V gene (reference sequence). The CDR3 extends over 15 amino acids. The chain's CDR3 is CASSTLAGAYNEQFF. The DNA for the CDR3 is TGTGCCAGCAGCACGCTAGCGGGAGCCTACAATGAGCAGTTCTTC.

Only a few counts were recorded for this clone. The chain combines TRBV7-9 with TRBJ2-4; TRBD1 matches at 8 bases. The CDR3 loop spans 12 amino acids. With 5 bases clipped from V and 8 bases from J, the junction kept 2 bases outside the gene matches. Germline V lookup: CDR1 SEHNR, CDR2 FQNEAQ (reference sequence). CDR3 residues: CASSRQGHIQYF. CDR3 coding DNA: TGTGCCAGCAGCAGACAGGGGCACATTCAGTACTTC.

The table lists this clone with a few counts. The V call is TRBV2, the J call TRBJ2-7; D is perhaps TRBD1 (5 bases). Germline CDR1 SNHLY, CDR2 FYNNEI. The CDR3 totals 13 residues. V was shortened by 6 bases and J by 4 bases, with 13 bases between the two germline ends. CDR3 in amino acids: CASRQAQLYEQYF. The CDR3 nucleotides are TGTGCCAGCAGACAGGCGCAGTTATACGAGCAGTACTTC.

The chain is built from TRBV19 and TRBJ1-1, with 8 nucleotides matching TRBD1. V was pared by 3 bases and J by 6 bases, with 6 bases of the junction left unmatched. Germline values: CDR1 LNHDA, CDR2 SQIVND (reference sequence). The CDR3 is 14 amino acids. The CDR3 here is CASSMGDRTAEAFF. In DNA form, the CDR3 reads TGTGCCAGTAGTATGGGGGACAGGACCGCTGAAGCTTTCTTT.

In its sample, this clone was seen a few times. CDR3 sequence (DNA): TGTGCCATCACTAGGGGCAATGAGCAGTTCTTC. Translating gives CAITRGNEQFF. This chain connects TRBV10-3 to TRBJ2-1, with a possible D match to TRBD1 (5 bases). This CDR3 has 11 amino acids. Trimming left V 7 bases short and J 6 bases short, with 7 bases between. Germline V gene lookup returns CDR1 ENHRY and CDR2 SYGVKD.

The rearrangement uses TRBV7-2 and TRBJ1-2, with 8 bases matching TRBD1. This CDR3 has 15 amino acids. J was trimmed by 4 bases and V by 5 bases; bases with no gene match: 9. Looked up from germline, CDR1 is SGHTA and CDR2 is FQGNSA. The CDR3 sequence: CASSPWTGSRYGYTF. In DNA form, the CDR3 reads TGTGCCAGCAGCCCATGGACAGGGAGTCGCTATGGCTACACCTTC.

This clone was counted a few times. The J gene is TRBJ1-2, the V gene TRBV5-1; D might be TRBD1 (5 bases). The V and J ends lost 4 bases and 4 bases respectively, with 20 bases between them. This CDR3 comprises 16 residues. Looked up from germline, CDR1 is SGHRS and CDR2 is YFSETQ. This CDR3 reads CASSPPQGHLGYGYTF. The CDR3 region has the DNA TGCGCCAGCAGCCCACCTCAGGGTCACTTGGGCTATGGCTACACCTTC.

The gene calls are TRBV30 and TRBJ1-2, with D perhaps matching TRBD1 (6 bases). The CDR3 has 14 amino acids. V shed 3 bases and J shed 2 bases, with 13 bases lying between them. From germline, CDR1 is GTSNPN and CDR2 SVGIG (reference sequence). CDR3 sequence reads: CAWRPTGPNYGYTF. The CDR3 DNA sequence: TGTGCCTGGAGACCGACAGGACCCAACTATGGCTACACCTTC.

This chain uses TRBV6-5 with TRBJ2-7; D is unresolved. V lost 6 bases and J lost 3, with 6 bases in between. The CDR3 runs 11 residues. From germline, CDR1 is MNHEY and CDR2 SVGAGI. The chain's CDR3 is CASRNYYEQYF. CDR3 DNA: TGTGCCAGCAGGAACTACTACGAGCAGTACTTC.

This clone was counted between two and nine times. This sequence joins TRBV4-2 and TRBJ1-1; TRBD1 aligns across 7 bases. The CDR3 extends over 16 amino acids. V gave up 1 base and J gave up 5 bases; unmatched junction bases: 10. From germline, CDR1 is LGHNA and CDR2 YNFKEQ. DNA of the CDR3: TGTGCCAGCAGCCAAGCGACGGACAGGTTAGGTACTGAAGCTTTCTTT. Its translation is CASSQATDRLGTEAFF.

This clone has only a few counts. The rearrangement joins TRBV29-1 to TRBJ2-1; perhaps TRBD2 as D (6 bases). The V end lost 3 bases, the J end lost 6 bases, and 12 bases lay between the germline ends. The CDR3 spans 13 residues. CDR1 and CDR2 from the germline V gene are SQVTM and ANQGSEA. The CDR3 is CSVDRDSPNEQFF. CDR3 nucleotide sequence: TGCAGCGTTGATCGGGACTCGCCCAATGAGCAGTTCTTC.

This clone was counted only a few times. This chain connects TRBV7-9 to TRBJ1-1, with 7 nucleotides matching TRBD1. The germline V gene encodes CDR1 SEHNR and CDR2 FQNEAQ (reference sequence). V shed 5 bases and J 5 bases; nucleotides not matched to a gene: 5. The CDR3 sequence is 13 residues long. The CDR3 region is CASSRQGGTEAFF. CDR3 coding DNA: TGTGCCAGCAGCCGACAGGGTGGGACTGAAGCTTTCTTT.

This clone was counted only a few times. V gene TRBV16 combines with J gene TRBJ1-3, with no clear D. V gave up 3 bases and J gave up 0 bases, with 15 bases separating them. CDR1 is KGHSY, CDR2 FQNENV, per germline. This CDR3 is 17 amino acids long. The CDR3, as DNA: TGTGCCAGCAGCCAGTCCGTACTCTCAAACTCTGGAAACACCATATATTTT. Protein sequence: CASSQSVLSNSGNTIYF. Based on the CDR3 plus reference TRBV16 and TRBJ1-3, the full variable domain is GEEVAQTPKHLVRGEGQKAKLYCAPIKGHSYVFWYQQVLKNEFKFLISFQNENVFDETGMPKERFSAKCLPNSPCSLEIQATKLEDSAVYFCASSQSVLSNSGNTIYFGEGSWLTVV.

The rearrangement links TRBV10-3 to TRBJ2-1; 12 bases fit TRBD2. The CDR3 length is 14 residues. The junction had 2 bases not matched to a gene; V was cut back by 6 bases and J by 5 bases. CDR1 ENHRY and CDR2 SYGVKD come from the germline V gene. CDR3 bases: TGTGCCATCAGACGGACTAGCGGGGACAATGAGCAGTTCTTC. It specifies CAIRRTSGDNEQFF.

The chain uses TRBV5-1 and TRBJ2-2; 7 nucleotides align to TRBD1. Trimming removed 1 base from V and 2 bases from J; junction bases left unmatched: 5. Looked up from germline, CDR1 is SGHRS and CDR2 is YFSETQ. The CDR3 covers 16 residues. DNA of the CDR3: TGCGCCAGCAGCTTGTCCGGGACAGTAAACACCGGGGAGCTGTTTTTT. Its protein is CASSLSGTVNTGELFF.

This clone was counted only a few times. V usage is TRBV7-3 and J usage is TRBJ1-1; D ambiguous. The CDR3 covers 13 residues. The V and J ends lost 0 bases and 4 bases respectively, with 6 bases between them. Germline CDR1 SGHTA, CDR2 FQGTGA. CDR3 nucleotides: TGTGCCAGCAGCTTAACCGCAGGCACTGAAGCTTTCTTT. It specifies CASSLTAGTEAFF.

The chain combines TRBV28 with TRBJ1-4; the D is unclear. V was cut by 9 bases and J by 0 bases, with 8 bases left in between. This CDR3 region has 13 residues. Germline V gene data show CDR1 as MDHEN and CDR2 as SYDVKM. CDR3 bases: TGTGCCAGTTACAGTGCAACTAATGAAAAACTGTTTTTT. As protein: CASYSATNEKLFF. Using reference TRBV28 and TRBJ1-4 for the parts outside the CDR3, the full variable domain is DVKVTQSSRYLVKRTGEKVFLECVQDMDHENMFWYRQDPGLGLRLIYFSYDVKMKEKGDIPEGYSVSREKKERFSLILESASTNQTSMYLCASYSATNEKLFFGSGTQLSVL.

This clone was seen a few times. This sample includes further DNA sequences coding for the same CDR3. V usage is TRBV19 and J usage is TRBJ2-6; maybe TRBD1 (5 bases). The CDR3 sequence is 15 residues long. Trimming stripped 3 bases from V and 4 bases from J, with 10 bases between. Germline V lookup: CDR1 LNHDA, CDR2 SQIVND (reference sequence). CDR3 DNA sequence: TGTGCCAGTAGTATTCAGGGATCAGGGGCCAACGTCCTGACTTTC. As protein: CASSIQGSGANVLTF.

The chain links TRBV19 to TRBJ1-5; D is perhaps TRBD1 (5 bases). The length of the CDR3 is 15 residues. CDR1 and CDR2 from the germline V gene are LNHDA and SQIVND (reference sequence). Deletions cut 6 bases from V and 4 bases from J, with 16 bases between. The CDR3 DNA is TGTGCCAGTAGGACGTACGGGACTCTTAATCAGCCCCAGCATTTT. Its translation is CASRTYGTLNQPQHF.

This CDR3 is CASSFSLAGETQYF. The CDR3 DNA sequence: TGTGCCAGCAGCTTTTCTCTAGCGGGAGAGACCCAGTACTTC. This sequence joins TRBV7-2 and TRBJ2-5; 8 bases fit TRBD2. V shed 3 bases, J shed 4 bases, and the junction held 4 bases outside the gene matches. The length of the CDR3 is 14 residues. Germline CDR1 SGHTA, CDR2 FQGNSA.

This clone was counted only a few times. The DNA of the CDR3 is TGTGCCAGCGGCCTTTCAGGGTTGGACACTGAAGCTTTCTTT. This encodes CASGLSGLDTEAFF. The chain couples TRBV7-3 to TRBJ1-1; maybe TRBD1 (5 bases). Germline V gives CDR1 SGHTA, CDR2 FQGTGA. The CDR3 totals 14 residues. Trimming removed 8 bases at V and 3 bases at J, with 16 bases between.

V gene TRBV5-4 combines with J gene TRBJ2-3; D is uncertain. The ends were cut back, 9 bases at V and 2 bases at J, with 16 bases in the middle. The germline V gene encodes CDR1 SGHNT and CDR2 YYREEE (reference sequence). The CDR3 is 14 amino acids. The CDR3 DNA sequence: TGTGCCACCTTCCGTGGTACCTACACAGATACGCAGTATTTT. This translates into CATFRGTYTDTQYF.

The chain carries TRBV27 and TRBJ2-1; 7 bases align to TRBD2. Unmatched junction bases numbered 11, after V lost 5 bases and J lost 10 bases. The CDR3 has 14 amino acids. The V gene's germline CDR1 is MNHEY and CDR2 SMNVEV (reference sequence). Here the CDR3 DNA reads TGTGCCAGCAGTGAGGCAAGGGAGGGCCGCGAGCAGTTCTTC. This gives the protein CASSEAREGREQFF.

This clone was seen more than once but under ten times. J is TRBJ2-6 and V is TRBV7-3; 12 bases agree with TRBD2. Germline CDR1 reads SGHTA; CDR2 reads FQGTGA. CDR3 size: 20 residues. The J segment lost 0 bases and the V segment lost 1 base, leaving 7 bases of the junction unmatched. The CDR3 nucleotides read TGTGCCAGCAGCTTAAAATCGGCACTAGCGGGGGGCTCTGGGGCCAACGTCCTGACTTTC. The encoded protein is CASSLKSALAGGSGANVLTF.

The chain recombines TRBV18 with TRBJ1-2; perhaps TRBD1 as D (6 bases). The CDR3 is 15 amino acids. Trimming removed 2 bases at V and 3 bases at J, with 13 bases between. Germline V gene data show CDR1 as KGHSH and CDR2 as LQKENI. This CDR3 reads CASSPVAGADYGYTF. CDR3 DNA sequence: TGTGCCAGCTCACCAGTCGCGGGGGCGGACTATGGCTACACCTTC.